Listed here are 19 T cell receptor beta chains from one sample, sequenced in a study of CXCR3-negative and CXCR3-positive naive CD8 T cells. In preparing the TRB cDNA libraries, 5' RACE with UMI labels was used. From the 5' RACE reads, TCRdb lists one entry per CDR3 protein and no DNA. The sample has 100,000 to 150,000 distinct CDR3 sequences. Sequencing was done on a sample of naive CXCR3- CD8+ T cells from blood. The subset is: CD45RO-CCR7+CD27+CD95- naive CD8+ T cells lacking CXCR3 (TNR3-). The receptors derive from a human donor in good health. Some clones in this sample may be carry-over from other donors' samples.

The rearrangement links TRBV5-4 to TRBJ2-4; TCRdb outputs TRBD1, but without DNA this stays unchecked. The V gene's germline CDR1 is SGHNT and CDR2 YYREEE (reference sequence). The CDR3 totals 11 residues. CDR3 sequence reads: CASMQGAIQYF.

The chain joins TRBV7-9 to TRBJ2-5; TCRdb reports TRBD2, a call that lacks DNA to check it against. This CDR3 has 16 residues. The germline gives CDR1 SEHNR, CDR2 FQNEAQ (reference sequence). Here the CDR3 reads CASSLSSGRARETQYF.

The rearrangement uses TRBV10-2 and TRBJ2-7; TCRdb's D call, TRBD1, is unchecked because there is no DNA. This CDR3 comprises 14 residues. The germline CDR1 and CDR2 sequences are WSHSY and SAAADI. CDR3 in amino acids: CASTDDRDLYEQYF.

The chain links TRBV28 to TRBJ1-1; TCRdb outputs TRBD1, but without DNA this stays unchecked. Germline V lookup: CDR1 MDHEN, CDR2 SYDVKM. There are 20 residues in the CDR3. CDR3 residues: CASSFQIPLMTARGLTEAFF.

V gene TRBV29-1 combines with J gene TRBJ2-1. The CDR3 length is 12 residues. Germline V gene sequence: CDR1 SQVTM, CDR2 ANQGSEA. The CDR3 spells CSVVTAYNEQFF.

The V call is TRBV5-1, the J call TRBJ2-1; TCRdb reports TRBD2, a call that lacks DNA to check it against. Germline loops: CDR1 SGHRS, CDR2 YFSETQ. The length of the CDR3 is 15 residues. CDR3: CASSLASGGHNEQFF.

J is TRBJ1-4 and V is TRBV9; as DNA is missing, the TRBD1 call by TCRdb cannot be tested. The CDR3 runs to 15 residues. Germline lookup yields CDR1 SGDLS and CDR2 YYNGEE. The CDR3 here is CASRPPGQAFEKLFF.

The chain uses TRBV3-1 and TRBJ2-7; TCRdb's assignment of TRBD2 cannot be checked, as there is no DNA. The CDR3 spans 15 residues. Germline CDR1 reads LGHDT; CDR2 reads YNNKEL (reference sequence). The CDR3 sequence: CASSRGTSGIYEQYF.

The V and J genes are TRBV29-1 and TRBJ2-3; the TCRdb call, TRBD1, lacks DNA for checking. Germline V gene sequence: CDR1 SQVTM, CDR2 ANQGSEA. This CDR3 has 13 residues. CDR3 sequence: CSVEARGSIAQYF.

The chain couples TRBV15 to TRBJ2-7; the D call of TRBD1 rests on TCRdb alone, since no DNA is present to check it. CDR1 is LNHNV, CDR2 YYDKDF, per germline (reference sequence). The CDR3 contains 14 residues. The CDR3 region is CATSRGDRASEQYF.

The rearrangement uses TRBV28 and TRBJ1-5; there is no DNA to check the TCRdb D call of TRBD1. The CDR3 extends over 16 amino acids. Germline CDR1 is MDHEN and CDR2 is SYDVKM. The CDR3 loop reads CASSLPAGYSNQPQHF.

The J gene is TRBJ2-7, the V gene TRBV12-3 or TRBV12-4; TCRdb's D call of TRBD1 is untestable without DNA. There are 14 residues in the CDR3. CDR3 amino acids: CASSLISGSYEQYF.

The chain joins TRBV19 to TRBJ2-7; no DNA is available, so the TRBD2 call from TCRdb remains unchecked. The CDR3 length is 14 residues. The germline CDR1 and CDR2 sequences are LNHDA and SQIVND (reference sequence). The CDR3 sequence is CATALTGLSYEQYF.

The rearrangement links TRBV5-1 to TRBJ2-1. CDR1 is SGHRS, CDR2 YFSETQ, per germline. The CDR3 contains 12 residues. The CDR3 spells CASSPIDNEQFF.

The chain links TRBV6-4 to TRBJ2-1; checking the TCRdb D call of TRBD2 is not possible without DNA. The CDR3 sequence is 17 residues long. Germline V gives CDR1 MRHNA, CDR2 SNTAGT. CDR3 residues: CASSDPGSSGGVNEQFF.

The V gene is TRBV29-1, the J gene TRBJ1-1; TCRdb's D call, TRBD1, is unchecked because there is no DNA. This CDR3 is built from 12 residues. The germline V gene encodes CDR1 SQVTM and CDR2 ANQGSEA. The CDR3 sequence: CSVAGQGAEAFF.

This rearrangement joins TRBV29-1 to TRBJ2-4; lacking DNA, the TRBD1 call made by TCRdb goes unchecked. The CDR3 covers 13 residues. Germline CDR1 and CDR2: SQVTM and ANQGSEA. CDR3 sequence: CSAGEGSGDIQYF. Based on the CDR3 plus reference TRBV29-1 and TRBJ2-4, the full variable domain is SAVISQKPSRDICQRGTSLTIQCQVDSQVTMMFWYRQQPGQSLTLIATANQGSEATYESGFVIDKFPISRPNLTFSTLTVSNMSPEDSSIYLCSAGEGSGDIQYFGAGTRLSVL.

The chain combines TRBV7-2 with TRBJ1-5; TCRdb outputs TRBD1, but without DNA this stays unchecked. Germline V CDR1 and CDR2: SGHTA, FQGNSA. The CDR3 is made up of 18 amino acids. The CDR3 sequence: CASSLFAGQGAPGQPQHF.

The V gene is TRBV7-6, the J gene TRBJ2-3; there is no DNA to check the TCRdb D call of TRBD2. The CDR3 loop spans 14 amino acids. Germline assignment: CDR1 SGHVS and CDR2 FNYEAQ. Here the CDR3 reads CASSDSGSTDTQYF.